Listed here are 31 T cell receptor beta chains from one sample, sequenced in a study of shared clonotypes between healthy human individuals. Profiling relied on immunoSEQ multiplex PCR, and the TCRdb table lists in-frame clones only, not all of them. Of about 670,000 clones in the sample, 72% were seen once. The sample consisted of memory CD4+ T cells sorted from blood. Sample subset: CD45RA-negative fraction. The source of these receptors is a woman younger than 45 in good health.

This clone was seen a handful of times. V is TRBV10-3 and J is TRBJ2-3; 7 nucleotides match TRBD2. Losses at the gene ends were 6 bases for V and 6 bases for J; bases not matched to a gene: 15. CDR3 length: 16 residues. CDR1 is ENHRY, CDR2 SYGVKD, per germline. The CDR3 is CAIRRGSLGELDTQYF. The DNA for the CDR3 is TGTGCCATCAGGCGCGGGAGTCTCGGTGAATTGGATACGCAGTATTTT.

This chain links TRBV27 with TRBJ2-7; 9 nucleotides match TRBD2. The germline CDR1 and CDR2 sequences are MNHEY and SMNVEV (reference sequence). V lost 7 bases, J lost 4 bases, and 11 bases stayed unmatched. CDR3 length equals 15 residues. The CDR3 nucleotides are TGTGCCAGCACTTATTATAGCGGGAGTACATACGAGCAGTACTTC. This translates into CASTYYSGSTYEQYF.

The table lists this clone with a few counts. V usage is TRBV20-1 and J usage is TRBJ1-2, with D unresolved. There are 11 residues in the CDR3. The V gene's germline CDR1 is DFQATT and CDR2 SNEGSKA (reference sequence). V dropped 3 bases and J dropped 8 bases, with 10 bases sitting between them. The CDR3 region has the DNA TGCAGTGCTAGCTTTGAGGGAGGCTACACCTTC. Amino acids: CSASFEGGYTF.

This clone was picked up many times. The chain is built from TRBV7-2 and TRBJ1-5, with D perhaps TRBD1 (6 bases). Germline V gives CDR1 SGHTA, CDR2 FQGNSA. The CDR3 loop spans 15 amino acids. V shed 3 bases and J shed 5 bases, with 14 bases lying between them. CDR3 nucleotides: TGTGCCAGCAGCTTGGATTCGGGGGCTTATCAGCCCCAGCATTTT. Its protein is CASSLDSGAYQPQHF. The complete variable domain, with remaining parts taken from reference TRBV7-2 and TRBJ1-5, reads GAGVSQSPSNKVTEKGKDVELRCDPISGHTALYWYRQSLGQGLEFLIYFQGNSAPDKSGLPSDRFSAERTGGSVSTLTIQRTQQEDSAVYLCASSLDSGAYQPQHFGDGTRLSIL.

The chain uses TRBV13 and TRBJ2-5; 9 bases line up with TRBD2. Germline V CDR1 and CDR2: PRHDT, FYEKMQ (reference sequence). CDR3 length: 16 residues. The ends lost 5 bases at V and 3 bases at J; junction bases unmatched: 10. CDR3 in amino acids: CASSARIRLAEETQYF. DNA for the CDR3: TGTGCCAGCAGCGCCCGGATCAGACTAGCGGAAGAGACCCAGTACTTC.

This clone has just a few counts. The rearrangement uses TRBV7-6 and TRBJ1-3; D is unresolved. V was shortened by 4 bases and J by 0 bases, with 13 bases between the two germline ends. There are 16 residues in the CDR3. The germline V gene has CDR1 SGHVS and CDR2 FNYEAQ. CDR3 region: CASSSRDTASGNTIYF. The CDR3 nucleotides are TGTGCCAGCAGCTCCCGAGACACCGCCTCTGGAAACACCATATATTTT.

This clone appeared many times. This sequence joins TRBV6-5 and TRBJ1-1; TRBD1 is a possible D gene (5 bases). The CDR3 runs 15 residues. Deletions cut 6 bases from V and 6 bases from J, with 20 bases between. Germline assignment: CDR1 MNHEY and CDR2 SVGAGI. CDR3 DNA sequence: TGTGCCAGCAGCCCCCTCGTGGGGGGGAGGGCTGAAGCTTTCTTT. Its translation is CASSPLVGGRAEAFF.

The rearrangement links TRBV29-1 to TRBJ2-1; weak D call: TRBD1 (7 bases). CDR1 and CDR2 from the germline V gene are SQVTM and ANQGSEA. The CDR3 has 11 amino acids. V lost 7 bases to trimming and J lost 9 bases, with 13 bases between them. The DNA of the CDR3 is TGCAGCGCACGGAGGGGGCGTGAGCAGTTCTTC. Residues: CSARRGREQFF.

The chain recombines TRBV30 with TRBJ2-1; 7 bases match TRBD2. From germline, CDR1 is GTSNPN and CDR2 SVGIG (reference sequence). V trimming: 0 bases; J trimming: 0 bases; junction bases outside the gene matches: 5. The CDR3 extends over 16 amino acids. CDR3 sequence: CAWSVGLVSSYNEQFF. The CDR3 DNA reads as TGTGCCTGGAGTGTAGGACTAGTTAGCTCCTACAATGAGCAGTTCTTC.

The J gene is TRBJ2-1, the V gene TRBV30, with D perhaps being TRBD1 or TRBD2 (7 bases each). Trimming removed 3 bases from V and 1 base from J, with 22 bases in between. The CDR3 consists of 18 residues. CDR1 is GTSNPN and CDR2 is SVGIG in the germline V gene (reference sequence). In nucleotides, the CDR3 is TGTGCCTGGAGCGGCGGGCCCAGGGGGGGGATATCCTACAATGAGCAGTTCTTC. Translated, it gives CAWSGGPRGGISYNEQFF.

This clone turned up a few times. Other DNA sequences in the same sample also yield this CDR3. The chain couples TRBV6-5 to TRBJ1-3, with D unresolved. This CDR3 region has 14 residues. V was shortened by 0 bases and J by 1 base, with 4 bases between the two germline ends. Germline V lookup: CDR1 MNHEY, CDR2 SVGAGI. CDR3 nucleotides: TGTGCCAGCAGTTACTCGGGGTCTGGAAACACCATATATTTT. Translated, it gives CASSYSGSGNTIYF.

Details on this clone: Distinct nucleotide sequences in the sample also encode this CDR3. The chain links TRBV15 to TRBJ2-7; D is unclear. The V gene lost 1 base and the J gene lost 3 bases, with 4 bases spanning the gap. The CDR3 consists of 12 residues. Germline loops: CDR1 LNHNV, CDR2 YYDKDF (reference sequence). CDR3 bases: TGTGCCACCAGCAGAGGCGGCTACGAGCAGTACTTC. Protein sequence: CATSRGGYEQYF.

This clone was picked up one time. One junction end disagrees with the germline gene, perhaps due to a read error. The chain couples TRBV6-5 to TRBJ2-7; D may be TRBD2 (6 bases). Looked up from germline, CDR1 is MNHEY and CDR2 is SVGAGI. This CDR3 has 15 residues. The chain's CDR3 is CASSYSSVAAYEQYF. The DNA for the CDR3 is TGTGCCAGCAGTTACTCGTCGGTAGCGGCCTATGAGCAGTACTTC.

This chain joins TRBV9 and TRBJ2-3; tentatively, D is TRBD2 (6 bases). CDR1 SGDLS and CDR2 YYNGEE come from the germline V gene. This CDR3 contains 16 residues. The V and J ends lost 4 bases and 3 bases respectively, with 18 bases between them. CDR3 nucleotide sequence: TGTGCCAGCAGCCCTCACCCGAGCGGGCGAACAGATACGCAGTATTTT. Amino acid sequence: CASSPHPSGRTDTQYF.

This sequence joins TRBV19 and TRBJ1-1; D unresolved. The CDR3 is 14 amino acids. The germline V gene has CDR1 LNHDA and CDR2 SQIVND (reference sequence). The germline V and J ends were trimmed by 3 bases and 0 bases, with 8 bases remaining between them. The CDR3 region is CASSMSSVNTEAFF. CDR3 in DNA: TGTGCCAGTAGTATGTCCAGCGTGAACACTGAAGCTTTCTTT. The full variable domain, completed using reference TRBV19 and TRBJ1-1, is DGGITQSPKYLFRKEGQNVTLSCEQNLNHDAMYWYRQDPGQGLRLIYYSQIVNDFQKGDIAEGYSVSREKKESFPLTVTSAQKNPTAFYLCASSMSSVNTEAFFGQGTRLTVV.

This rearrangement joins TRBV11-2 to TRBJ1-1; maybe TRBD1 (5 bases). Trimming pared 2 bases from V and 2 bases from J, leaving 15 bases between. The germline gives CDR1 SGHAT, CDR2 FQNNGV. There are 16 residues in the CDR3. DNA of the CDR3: TGTGCCAGCAGCTTAATGTCTCGACAGTTCAACACTGAAGCTTTCTTT. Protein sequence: CASSLMSRQFNTEAFF.

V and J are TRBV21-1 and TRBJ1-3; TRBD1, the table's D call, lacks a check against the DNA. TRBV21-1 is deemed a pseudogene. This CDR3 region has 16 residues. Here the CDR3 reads CASRIQGNRAGNTIYF. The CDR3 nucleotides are TGTGCCAGCAGAATACAGGGTAATAGAGCTGGAAACACCATATATTTT.

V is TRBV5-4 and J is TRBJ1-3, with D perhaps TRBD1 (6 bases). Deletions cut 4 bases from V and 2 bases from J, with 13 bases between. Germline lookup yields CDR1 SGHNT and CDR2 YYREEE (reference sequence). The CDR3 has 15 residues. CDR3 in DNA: TGTGCCAGCAGCCTAACAGGGATAACTGGAAACACCATATATTTT. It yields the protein CASSLTGITGNTIYF.

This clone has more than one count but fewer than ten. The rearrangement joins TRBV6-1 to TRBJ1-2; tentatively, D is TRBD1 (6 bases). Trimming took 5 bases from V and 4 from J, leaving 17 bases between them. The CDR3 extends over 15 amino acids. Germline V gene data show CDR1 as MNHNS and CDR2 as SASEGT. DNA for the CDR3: TGTGCCAGCAGTAAAAGGGGGTCGGTCTCCTATGGCTACACCTTC. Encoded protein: CASSKRGSVSYGYTF.

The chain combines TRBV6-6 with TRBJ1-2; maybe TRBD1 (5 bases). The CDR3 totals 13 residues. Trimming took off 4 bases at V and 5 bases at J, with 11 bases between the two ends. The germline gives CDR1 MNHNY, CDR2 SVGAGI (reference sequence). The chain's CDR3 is CASSSGTQYGYTF. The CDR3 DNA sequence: TGTGCCAGCAGTTCCGGGACGCAGTATGGCTACACCTTC.

In nucleotides, the CDR3 is TGTGCCAGCAGCACCCCTAGCGGGGCCACCGGGGAGCTGTTTTTT. Encoded protein: CASSTPSGATGELFF. The chain has TRBV11-2 and TRBJ2-2; 9 bases align to TRBD2. The ends lost 5 bases at V and 4 bases at J; junction bases unmatched: 5. The germline V gene has CDR1 SGHAT and CDR2 FQNNGV. The CDR3 is 15 amino acids.

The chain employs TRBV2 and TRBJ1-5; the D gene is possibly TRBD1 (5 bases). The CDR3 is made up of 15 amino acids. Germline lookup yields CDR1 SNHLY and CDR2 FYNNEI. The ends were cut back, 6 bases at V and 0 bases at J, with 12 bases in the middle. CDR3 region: CASRGTGLSNQPQHF. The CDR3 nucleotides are TGTGCCAGCAGGGGGACCGGGCTTAGCAATCAGCCCCAGCATTTT.

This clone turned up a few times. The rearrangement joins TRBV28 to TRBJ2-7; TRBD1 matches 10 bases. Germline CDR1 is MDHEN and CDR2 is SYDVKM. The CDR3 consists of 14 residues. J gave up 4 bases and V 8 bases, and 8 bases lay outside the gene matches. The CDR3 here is CASETGGLGYEQYF. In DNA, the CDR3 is TGTGCCAGCGAGACAGGGGGCCTCGGGTACGAGCAGTACTTC.

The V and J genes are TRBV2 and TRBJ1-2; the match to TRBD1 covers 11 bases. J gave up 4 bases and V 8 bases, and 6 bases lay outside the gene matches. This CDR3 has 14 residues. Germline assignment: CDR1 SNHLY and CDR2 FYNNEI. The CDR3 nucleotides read TGTGCCAGCGCAGGACAGGGGGCCAGCTATGGCTACACCTTC. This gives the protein CASAGQGASYGYTF.

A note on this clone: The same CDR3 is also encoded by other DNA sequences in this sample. Here the CDR3 DNA reads TGTGCCAGCAGTTGGTCAGACTCCAATCAGCCCCAGCATTTT. It specifies CASSWSDSNQPQHF. The rearrangement uses TRBV27 and TRBJ1-5; no clear D gene. V was trimmed by 4 bases and J by 3 bases, leaving 10 bases between them. Germline V CDR1 and CDR2: MNHEY, SMNVEV (reference sequence). There are 14 residues in the CDR3.

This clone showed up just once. The CDR3 is CATSRVAGGVDHEQFF. The DNA of the CDR3 is TGTGCCACCAGCAGAGTGGCGGGAGGGGTGGACCATGAGCAGTTCTTC. The chain uses TRBV15 and TRBJ2-1; 9 bases agree with TRBD2. CDR3 length: 16 amino acids. Unmatched junction bases numbered 9, after V lost 1 base and J lost 8 bases. The germline CDR1 and CDR2 sequences are LNHNV and YYDKDF (reference sequence).

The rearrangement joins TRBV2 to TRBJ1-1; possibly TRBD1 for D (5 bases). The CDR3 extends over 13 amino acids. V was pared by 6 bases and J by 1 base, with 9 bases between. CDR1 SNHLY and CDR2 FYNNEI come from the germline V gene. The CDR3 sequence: CASRGTGNTEAFF. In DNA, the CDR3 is TGTGCCAGCAGGGGGACGGGGAACACTGAAGCTTTCTTT.

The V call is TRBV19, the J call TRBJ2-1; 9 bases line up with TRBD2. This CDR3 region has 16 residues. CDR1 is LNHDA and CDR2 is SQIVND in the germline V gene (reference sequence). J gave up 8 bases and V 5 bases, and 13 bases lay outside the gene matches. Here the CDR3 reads CASSPWGSGRYYEQFF. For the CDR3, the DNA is TGTGCCAGTAGTCCTTGGGGTAGCGGGAGATACTATGAGCAGTTCTTC.

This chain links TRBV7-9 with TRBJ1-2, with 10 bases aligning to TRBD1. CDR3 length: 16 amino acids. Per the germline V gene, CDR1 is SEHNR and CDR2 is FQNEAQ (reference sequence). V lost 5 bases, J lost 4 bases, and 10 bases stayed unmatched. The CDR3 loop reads CASSTPGTGVSYGYTF. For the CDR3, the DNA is TGTGCCAGCAGCACCCCCGGGACAGGGGTCTCCTATGGCTACACCTTC. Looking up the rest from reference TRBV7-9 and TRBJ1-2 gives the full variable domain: DTGVSQNPRHKITKRGQNVTFRCDPISEHNRLYWYRQTLGQGPEFLTYFQNEAQLEKSRLLSDRFSAERPKGSFSTLEIQRTEQGDSAMYLCASSTPGTGVSYGYTFGSGTRLTVV.

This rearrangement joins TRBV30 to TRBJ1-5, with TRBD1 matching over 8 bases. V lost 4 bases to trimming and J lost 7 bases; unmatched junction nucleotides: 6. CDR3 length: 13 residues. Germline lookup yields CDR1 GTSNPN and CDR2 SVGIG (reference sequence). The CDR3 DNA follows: TGTGCCTGGACACAGGGGGGAGAGCAGCCCCAGCATTTT. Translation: CAWTQGGEQPQHF.

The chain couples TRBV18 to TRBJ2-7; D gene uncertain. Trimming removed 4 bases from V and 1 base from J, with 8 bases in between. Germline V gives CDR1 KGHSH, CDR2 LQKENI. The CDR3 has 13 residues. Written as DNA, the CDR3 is TGTGCCAGCTCACTTCTAGAGTCCTACGAGCAGTACTTC. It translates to CASSLLESYEQYF.